This TCR beta chain was recovered during a study of cytomegalovirus exposure and HLA in healthy donors. Study observations and caveats: For most TCR beta V segments, an earlier analysis put the productive rate at about 90% or about 30% of the time. Rates of TCR association differed by HLA locus in a later analysis, with DRB1 highest and HLA-C lowest. Testing in vitro showed a few CMV-associated chains specific for CMV antigens.

PCR involved 60 Vbeta and 13 Jbeta primers. Produced via immunoSEQ multiplex PCR; TCRdb's table is partial and in-frame only. Here the sample spans 160,000 or so clones, around four fifths being singletons. Concerning this clone itself: Its specificity is not known.

This receptor was taken from a male donor in good health and CMV-seronegative. Sequenced input: PBMCs.

CDR3 residues: CASSKTQGAKNIQYF. As DNA, the CDR3 is TGTGCCAGCAGCAAAACCCAGGGAGCCAAAAACATTCAGTACTTC. The J gene is TRBJ2-4, the V gene TRBV2; the D gene is possibly TRBD1 (5 bases). Germline-derived CDR1 and CDR2 are SNHLY and FYNNEI. The CDR3 runs to 15 residues. V lost 6 bases and J 0 bases, leaving 12 bases between the germline ends.